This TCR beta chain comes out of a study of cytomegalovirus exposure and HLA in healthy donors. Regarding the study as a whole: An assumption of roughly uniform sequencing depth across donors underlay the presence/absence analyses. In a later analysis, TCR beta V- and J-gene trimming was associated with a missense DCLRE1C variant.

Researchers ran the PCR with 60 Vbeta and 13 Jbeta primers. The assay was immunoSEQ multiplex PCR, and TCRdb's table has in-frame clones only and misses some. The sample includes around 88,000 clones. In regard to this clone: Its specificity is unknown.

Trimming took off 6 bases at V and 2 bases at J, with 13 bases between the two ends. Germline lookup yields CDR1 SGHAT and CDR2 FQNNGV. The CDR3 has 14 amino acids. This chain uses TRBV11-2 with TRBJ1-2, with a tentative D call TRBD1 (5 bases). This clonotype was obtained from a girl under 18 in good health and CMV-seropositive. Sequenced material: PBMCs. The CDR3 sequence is CASSPWRGNYGYTF. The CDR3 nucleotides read TGTGCCAGCAGTCCCTGGCGGGGCAACTATGGCTACACCTTC. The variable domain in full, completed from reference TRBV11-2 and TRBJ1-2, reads EAGVAQSPRYKIIEKRQSVAFWCNPISGHATLYWYQQILGQGPKLLIQFQNNGVVDDSQLPKDRFSAERLKGVDSTLKIQPAKLEDSAVYLCASSPWRGNYGYTFGSGTRLTVV.